This TCR beta chain is drawn from a study of blood T cell repertoires in COVID-19 (dated by TCRdb to between 2020 and 2021). With respect to the entire study: Collaborator samples came from the United States, Italy and Spain and covered acute and convalescent phases of COVID-19. The material from the prospective study consisted of cDNA or gDNA derived from T cells, B-cell-depleted T cells, or PBMCs. Subjects who had been exposed to COVID-19, were actively infected with it, or had recovered from it provided the deeply sampled blood TCRbeta repertoires that made up the dataset. The repertoires were made available in a free public database intended to serve as a resource for research on the immune response to SARS-CoV-2. The samples were drawn from two sources: the first 160 participants of the ongoing ImmuneRACE study, and some 1,300 subjects contributed by 6 global collaborators. Sample metadata almost always included a de-identified subject ID, COVID-19 status, age in years and sex. Where available, HLA class I and class II types were taken from metadata supplied by the sample provider and were not determined by assay-based typing. What the work shows at the level of the full study, not this receptor alone: The quantity of clinical and demographic metadata differed by source and by participant and was supplied without curation.

Participants in the prospective study were aged roughly 18 to 100 years, lived in 24 United States geographic areas, and enrolled through a virtual design. In the prospective study, cohorts were assigned on the basis of participant-reported clinical history obtained from a screening survey and a study questionnaire. ImmuneRACE Cohort 3 recovered participants were defined by two consecutive negative NP/OP PCR tests, healthcare professional clearance, or symptom resolution. In the prospective study, mobile phlebotomists collected whole blood, serum and a nasopharyngeal or oropharyngeal swab from each participant. Over a roughly two-month period, participants in the prospective study had the option of providing additional blood draws and questionnaires. Before DNA extraction, blood samples from the prospective study were shipped at room temperature or frozen. The immunoSEQ Assay, a bias-controlled multiplex PCR, was used to amplify TCRbeta CDR3 regions from genomic DNA. As for the authors' bioinformatics: Within the assay, amplification of reference gene primers was used to estimate how many nucleated cells each sample contained. To quantify the absolute abundance of each unique TCRbeta CDR3 rearrangement, sequence reads were collapsed and filtered. For each sample, productive Simpson clonality was calculated as the square root of Simpson's diversity index across productive rearrangements. In TCRdb, the immuneACCESS table is reduced to in-frame sequences with V and J assigned. These tables do not hold every clone; where another copy was compared, an unresolved V gene accounts for under half, and the others remain unexplained. V and J calls and clone size are as listed in that table; D and trimming were resolved from the DNA. This sample lists approximately 450,000 clones; 80% to 90% were detected once. The ten largest account for 1% to 1.3% of the sample.

The CDR3, from cysteine to phenylalanine, totals 19 residues. Of all the DNA, just the CDR3 is kept, 57 bases in frame from base 1. As to this clone: It lacks a known antigen. There are no base qualities to consult, and no much larger clone falls within one base.

The chain is assembled from TRBV21-1 and TRBJ2-2; the table gives TRBD1 as D, unverified against the DNA. TRBV21-1 is annotated as a pseudogene. The sample taken for sequencing was PBMCs or T cells enriched from blood (not recorded which). This TCR came from a young man who had recovered from COVID-19. The sequence in DNA is TGTGCCAGCAGGAAACGACAGGCCAGGCCGAAGAATCGCACCGGGGAGCTGTTTTTT. Its amino acids are CASRKRQARPKNRTGELFF.